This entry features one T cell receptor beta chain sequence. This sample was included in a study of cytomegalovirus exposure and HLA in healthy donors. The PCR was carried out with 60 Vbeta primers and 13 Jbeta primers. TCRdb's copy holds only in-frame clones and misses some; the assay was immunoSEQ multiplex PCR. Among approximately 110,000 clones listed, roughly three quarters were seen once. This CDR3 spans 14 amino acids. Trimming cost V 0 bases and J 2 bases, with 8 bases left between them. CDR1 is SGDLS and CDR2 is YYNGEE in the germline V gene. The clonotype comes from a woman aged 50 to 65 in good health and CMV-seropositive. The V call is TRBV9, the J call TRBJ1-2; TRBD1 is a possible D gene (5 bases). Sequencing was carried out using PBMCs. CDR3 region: CASSVVGENYGYTF. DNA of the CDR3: TGTGCCAGCAGCGTAGTAGGGGAAAACTATGGCTACACCTTC.